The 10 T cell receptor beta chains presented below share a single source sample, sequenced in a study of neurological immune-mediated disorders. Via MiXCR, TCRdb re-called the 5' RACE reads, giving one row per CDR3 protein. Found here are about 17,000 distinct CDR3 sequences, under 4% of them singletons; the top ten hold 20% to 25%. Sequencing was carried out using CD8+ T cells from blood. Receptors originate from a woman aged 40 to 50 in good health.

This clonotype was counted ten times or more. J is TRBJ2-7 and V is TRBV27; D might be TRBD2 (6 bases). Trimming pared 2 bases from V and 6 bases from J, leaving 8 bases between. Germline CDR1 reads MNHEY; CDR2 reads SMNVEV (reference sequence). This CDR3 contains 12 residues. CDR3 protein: CASSLLGGEQYF. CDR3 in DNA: TGTGCCAGCAGTTTACTGGGAGGCGAGCAGTACTTC.

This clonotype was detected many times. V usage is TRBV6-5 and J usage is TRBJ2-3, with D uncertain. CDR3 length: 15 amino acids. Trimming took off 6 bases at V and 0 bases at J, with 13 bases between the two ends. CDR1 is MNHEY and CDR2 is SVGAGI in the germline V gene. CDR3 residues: CASSPLLWSTDTQYF. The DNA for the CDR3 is TGTGCCAGCAGCCCCCTTTTGTGGAGCACAGATACGCAGTATTTT.

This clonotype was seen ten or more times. The chain's CDR3 is CSVGTSGSNEQYF. CDR3 nucleotides: TGCAGCGTGGGGACTAGCGGGAGCAACGAGCAGTACTTC. The chain recombines TRBV29-1 with TRBJ2-7, with 14 bases lining up with TRBD2. Germline values: CDR1 SQVTM, CDR2 ANQGSEA. CDR3 size: 13 residues. J lost 5 bases, V lost 6 bases, and 3 bases had no gene match.

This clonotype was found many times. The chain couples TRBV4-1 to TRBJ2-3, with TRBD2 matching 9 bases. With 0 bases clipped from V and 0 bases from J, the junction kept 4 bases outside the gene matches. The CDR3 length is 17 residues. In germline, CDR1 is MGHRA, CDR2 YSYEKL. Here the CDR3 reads CASSQDGLAGSTDTQYF. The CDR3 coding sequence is TGCGCCAGCAGCCAAGATGGGCTAGCGGGAAGCACAGATACGCAGTATTTT.

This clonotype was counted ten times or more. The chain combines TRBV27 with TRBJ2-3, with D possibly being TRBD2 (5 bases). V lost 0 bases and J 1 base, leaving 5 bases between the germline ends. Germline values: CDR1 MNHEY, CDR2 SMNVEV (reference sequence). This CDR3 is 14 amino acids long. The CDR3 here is CASSLSRGTDTQYF. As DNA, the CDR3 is TGTGCCAGCAGTTTATCGAGGGGCACAGATACGCAGTATTTT.

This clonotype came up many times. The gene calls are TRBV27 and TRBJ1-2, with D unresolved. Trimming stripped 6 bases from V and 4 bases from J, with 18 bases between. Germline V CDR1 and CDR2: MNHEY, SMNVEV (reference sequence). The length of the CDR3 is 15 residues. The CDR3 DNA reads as TGTGCCAGCAGCCCGGACCGGGTTCCACTCTATGGCTACACCTTC. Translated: CASSPDRVPLYGYTF.

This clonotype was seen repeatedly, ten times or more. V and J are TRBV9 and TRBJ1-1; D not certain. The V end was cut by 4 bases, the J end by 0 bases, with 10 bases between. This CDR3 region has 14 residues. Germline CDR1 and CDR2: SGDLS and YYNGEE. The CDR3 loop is CASSLSSMNTEAFF. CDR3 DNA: TGTGCCAGCAGCCTCAGCAGCATGAACACTGAAGCTTTCTTT. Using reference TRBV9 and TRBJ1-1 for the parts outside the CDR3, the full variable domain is DSGVTQTPKHLITATGQRVTLRCSPRSGDLSVYWYQQSLDQGLQFLIQYYNGEERAKGNILERFSAQQFPDLHSELNLSSLELGDSALYFCASSLSSMNTEAFFGQGTRLTVV.

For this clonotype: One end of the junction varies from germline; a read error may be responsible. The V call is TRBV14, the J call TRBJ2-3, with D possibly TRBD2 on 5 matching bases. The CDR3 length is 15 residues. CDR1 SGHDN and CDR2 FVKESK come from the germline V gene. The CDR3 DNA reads TGTACCAGCAGCCAAGCGGTGGAGTGGGCAGATACGCAGTATTTT. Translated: CTSSQAVEWADTQYF.

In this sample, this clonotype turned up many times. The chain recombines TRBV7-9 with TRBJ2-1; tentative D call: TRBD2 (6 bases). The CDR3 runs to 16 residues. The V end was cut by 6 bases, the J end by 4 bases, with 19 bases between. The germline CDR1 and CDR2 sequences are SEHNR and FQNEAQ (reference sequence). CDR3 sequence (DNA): TGTGCCAGCAGTCCCGCGGGCGGGCGGGGATACAATGAGCAGTTCTTC. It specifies CASSPAGGRGYNEQFF. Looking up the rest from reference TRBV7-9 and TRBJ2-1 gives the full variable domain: DTGVSQNPRHKITKRGQNVTFRCDPISEHNRLYWYRQTLGQGPEFLTYFQNEAQLEKSRLLSDRFSAERPKGSFSTLEIQRTEQGDSAMYLCASSPAGGRGYNEQFFGPGTRLTVL.

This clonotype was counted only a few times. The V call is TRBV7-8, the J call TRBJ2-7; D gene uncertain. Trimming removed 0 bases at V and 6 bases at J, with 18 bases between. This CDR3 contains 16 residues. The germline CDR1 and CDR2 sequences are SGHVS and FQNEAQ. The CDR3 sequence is CASSLAGSSHQSEQYF. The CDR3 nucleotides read TGTGCCAGCAGCTTAGCGGGGTCATCACATCAGAGCGAGCAGTACTTC.